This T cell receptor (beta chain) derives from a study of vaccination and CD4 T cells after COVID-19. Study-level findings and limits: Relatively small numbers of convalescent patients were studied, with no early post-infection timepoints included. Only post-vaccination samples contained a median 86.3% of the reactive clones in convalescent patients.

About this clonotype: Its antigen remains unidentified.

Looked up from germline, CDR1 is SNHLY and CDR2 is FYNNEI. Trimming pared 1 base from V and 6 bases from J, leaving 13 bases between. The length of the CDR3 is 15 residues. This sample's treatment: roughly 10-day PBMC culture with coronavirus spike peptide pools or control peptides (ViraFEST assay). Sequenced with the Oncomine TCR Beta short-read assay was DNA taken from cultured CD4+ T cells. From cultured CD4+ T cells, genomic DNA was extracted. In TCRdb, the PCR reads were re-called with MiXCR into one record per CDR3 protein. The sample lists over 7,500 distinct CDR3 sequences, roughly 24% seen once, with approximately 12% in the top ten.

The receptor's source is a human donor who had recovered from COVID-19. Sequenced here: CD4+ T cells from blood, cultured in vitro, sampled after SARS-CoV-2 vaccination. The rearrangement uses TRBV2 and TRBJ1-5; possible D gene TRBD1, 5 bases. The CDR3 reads CASSEEAGSSQPQHF. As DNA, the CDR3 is TGTGCCAGCAGTGAAGAGGCAGGGTCGAGTCAGCCCCAGCATTTT.